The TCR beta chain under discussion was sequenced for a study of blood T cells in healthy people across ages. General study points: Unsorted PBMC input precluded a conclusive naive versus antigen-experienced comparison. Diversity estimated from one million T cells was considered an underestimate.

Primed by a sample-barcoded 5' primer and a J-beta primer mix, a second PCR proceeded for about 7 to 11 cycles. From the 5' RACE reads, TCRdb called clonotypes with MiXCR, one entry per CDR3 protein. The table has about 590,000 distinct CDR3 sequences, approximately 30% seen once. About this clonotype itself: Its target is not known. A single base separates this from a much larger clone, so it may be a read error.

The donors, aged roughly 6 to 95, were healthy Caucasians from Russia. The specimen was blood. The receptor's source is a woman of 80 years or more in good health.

This CDR3 is CATSRDAEWNEQFF. The CDR3 region has the DNA TGTGCCACCAGCAGAGATGCAGAGTGGAATGAGCAGTTCTTC. The genes are TRBV15 and TRBJ2-1; D is uncertain. CDR3 length: 14 residues. Trimming took off 0 bases at V and 7 bases at J, with 10 bases between the two ends. Looked up from germline, CDR1 is LNHNV and CDR2 is YYDKDF (reference sequence).